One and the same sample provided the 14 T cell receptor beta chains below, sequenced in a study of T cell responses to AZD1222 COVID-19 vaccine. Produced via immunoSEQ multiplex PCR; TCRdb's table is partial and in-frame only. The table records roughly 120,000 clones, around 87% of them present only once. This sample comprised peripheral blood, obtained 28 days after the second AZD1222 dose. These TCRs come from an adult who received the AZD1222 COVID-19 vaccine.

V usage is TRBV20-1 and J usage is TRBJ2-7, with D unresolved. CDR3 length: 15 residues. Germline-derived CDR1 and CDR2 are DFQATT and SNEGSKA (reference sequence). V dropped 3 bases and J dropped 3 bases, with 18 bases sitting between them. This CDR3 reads CSASAPDPRFYEQYF. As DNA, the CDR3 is TGCAGTGCTAGTGCGCCGGACCCGCGTTTCTACGAGCAGTACTTC.

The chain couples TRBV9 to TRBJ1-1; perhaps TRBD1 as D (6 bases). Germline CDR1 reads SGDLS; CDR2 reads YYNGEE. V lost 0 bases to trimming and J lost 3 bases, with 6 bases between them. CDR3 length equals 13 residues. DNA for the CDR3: TGTGCCAGCAGCGTAGACAGGGACACTGAAGCTTTCTTT. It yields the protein CASSVDRDTEAFF.

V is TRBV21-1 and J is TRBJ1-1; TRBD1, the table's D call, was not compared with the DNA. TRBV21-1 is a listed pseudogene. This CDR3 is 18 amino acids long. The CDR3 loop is CASSKFPHTGVVNTEAFF. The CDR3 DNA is TGTGCCAGCAGCAAATTTCCCCACACAGGGGTGGTGAACACTGAAGCTTTCTTT.

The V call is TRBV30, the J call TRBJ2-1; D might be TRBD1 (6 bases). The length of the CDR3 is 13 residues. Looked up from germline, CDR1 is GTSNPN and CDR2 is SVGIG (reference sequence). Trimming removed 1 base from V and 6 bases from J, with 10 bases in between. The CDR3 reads CAWSGGLVNEQFF. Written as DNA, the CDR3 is TGTGCCTGGAGTGGGGGGCTGGTCAATGAGCAGTTCTTC.

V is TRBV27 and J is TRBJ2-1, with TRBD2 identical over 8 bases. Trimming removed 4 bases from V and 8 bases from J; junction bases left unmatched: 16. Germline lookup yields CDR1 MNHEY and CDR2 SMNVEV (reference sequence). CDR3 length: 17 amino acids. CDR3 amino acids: CASSSSSGTRYSDEQFF. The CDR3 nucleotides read TGTGCCAGCAGTTCTTCCTCCGGGACTAGGTACTCTGATGAGCAGTTCTTC.

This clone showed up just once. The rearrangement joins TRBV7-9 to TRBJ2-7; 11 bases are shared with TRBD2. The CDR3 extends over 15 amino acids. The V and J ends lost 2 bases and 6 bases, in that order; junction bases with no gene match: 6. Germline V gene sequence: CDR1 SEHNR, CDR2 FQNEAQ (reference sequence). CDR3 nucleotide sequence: TGTGCCAGCAGCTTACAACTAGCGGGAGTTGGCGAGCAGTACTTC. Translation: CASSLQLAGVGEQYF.

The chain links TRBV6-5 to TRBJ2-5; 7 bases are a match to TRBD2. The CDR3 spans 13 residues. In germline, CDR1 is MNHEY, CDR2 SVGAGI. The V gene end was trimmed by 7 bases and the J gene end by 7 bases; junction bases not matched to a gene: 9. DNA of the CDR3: TGTGCCAGCAAACCAGGGACTATAGGGACCCAGTACTTC. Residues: CASKPGTIGTQYF.

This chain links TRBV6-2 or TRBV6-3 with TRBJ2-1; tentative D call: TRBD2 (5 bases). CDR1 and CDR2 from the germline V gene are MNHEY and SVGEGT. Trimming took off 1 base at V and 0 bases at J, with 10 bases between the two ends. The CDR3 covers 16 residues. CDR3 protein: CASSYYGTSSYNEQFF. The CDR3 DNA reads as TGTGCCAGCAGTTACTACGGAACTAGCTCCTACAATGAGCAGTTCTTC.

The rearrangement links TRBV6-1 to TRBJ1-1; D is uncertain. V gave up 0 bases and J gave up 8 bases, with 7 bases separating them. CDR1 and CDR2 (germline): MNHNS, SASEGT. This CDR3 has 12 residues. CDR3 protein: CASSEAPTEAFF. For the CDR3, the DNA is TGTGCCAGCAGTGAAGCGCCAACGGAAGCTTTCTTT.

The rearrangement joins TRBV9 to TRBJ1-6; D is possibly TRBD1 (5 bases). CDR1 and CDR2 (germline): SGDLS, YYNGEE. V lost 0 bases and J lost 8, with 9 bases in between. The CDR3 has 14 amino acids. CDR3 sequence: CASSVEGRDSPLHF. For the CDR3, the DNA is TGTGCCAGCAGCGTAGAGGGACGAGATTCACCCCTCCACTTT. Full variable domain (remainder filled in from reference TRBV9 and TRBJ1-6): DSGVTQTPKHLITATGQRVTLRCSPRSGDLSVYWYQQSLDQGLQFLIQYYNGEERAKGNILERFSAQQFPDLHSELNLSSLELGDSALYFCASSVEGRDSPLHFGNGTRLTVT.

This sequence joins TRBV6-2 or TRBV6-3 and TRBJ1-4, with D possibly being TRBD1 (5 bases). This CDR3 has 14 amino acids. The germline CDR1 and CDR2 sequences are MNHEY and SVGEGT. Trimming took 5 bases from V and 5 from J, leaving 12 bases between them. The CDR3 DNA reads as TGTGCCAGCAGTCAAGCAGGGTTCAATGAAAAACTGTTTTTT. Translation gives CASSQAGFNEKLFF.

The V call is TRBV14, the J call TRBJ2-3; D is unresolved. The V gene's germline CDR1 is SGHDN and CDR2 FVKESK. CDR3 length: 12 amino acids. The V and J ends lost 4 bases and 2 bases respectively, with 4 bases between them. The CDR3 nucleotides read TGTGCCAGCAGCCCCTACACAGATACGCAGTATTTT. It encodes CASSPYTDTQYF. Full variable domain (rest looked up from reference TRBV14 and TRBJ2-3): EAGVTQFPSHSVIEKGQTVTLRCDPISGHDNLYWYRRVMGKEIKFLLHFVKESKQDESGMPNNRFLAERTGGTYSTLKVQPAELEDSGVYFCASSPYTDTQYFGPGTRLTVL.

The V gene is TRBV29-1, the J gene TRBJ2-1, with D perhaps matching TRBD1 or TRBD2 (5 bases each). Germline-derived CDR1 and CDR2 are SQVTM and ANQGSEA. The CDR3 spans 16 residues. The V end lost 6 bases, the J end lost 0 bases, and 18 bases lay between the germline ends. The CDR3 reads CSVSQIQGRSYNEQFF. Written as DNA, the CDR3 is TGCAGCGTGAGCCAAATTCAGGGACGCTCCTACAATGAGCAGTTCTTC.

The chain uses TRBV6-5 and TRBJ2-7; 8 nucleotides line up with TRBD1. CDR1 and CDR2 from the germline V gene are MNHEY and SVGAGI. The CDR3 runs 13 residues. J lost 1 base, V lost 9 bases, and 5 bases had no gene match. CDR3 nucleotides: TGTGCCAGTTATAGACAGGGGTCCTACGAGCAGTACTTC. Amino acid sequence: CASYRQGSYEQYF.